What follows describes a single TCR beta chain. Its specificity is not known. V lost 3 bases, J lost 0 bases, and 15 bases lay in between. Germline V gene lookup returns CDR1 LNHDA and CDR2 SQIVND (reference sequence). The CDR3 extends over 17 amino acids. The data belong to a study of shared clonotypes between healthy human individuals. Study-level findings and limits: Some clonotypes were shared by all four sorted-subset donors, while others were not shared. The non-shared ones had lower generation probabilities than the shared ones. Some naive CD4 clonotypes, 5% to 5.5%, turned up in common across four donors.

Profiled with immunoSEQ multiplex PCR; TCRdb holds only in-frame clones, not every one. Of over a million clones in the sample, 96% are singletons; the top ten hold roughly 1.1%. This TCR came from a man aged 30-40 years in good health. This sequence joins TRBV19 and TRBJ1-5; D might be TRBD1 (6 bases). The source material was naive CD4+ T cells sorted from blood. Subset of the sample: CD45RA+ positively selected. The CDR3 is CASSIRTVINSNQPQHF. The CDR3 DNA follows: TGTGCCAGTAGTATCAGGACAGTGATCAATAGCAATCAGCCCCAGCATTTT.